This T cell receptor beta chain comes out of a study of neurological immune-mediated disorders. General study results and limits: None of the CDR3 amino acid sequences in expanded clones turned up in more than one subject, which points to private repertoires in all groups.

This clonotype occurred a few times. Its antigen remains unidentified. The cDNA was produced through 5'RACE with 10-nucleotide random UMIs. MiXCR was run by TCRdb on the 5' RACE reads, yielding one entry per CDR3 protein. The sample has some 87,000 distinct CDR3 sequences; roughly 13% are singletons. Time point specified: longitudinal time-point 2. The CDR3 totals 16 residues. The sequenced sample was PBMCs. This clonotype originated in a female donor with HTLV-1-associated myelopathy (HAM/TSP). The V gene is TRBV12-2, the J gene TRBJ1-2. TRBV12-2 is designated a pseudogene. The CDR3, as DNA: TGTGCAAGTCGCTTAGTACCTGGTGGATCTAACTATGGCTACACCTTC. Protein sequence: CASRLVPGGSNYGYTF.